Sample share makes the clone carrying this TCR beta chain large. Its antigen is currently unknown. Data came from immunoSEQ multiplex PCR; TCRdb stores just in-frame clones and leaves some out. The table includes about 4,000 clones, around 75% detected once. The data were taken from a study of chemoradiotherapy in HPV16-positive cancers. Study overall: Candidate HPV-specific clones and shared TCR motifs came from a couple of HPV16-positive patients. Notes on the study in general: The functional HPV-specific definition rests on just a couple of HPV16-positive patients.

Repeated repertoire sampling spanned the course of chemoradiotherapy. The specimen was taken from a patient who underwent chemoradiotherapy. This clonotype was sampled from a human donor with HPV-associated anogenital cancer.

The CDR3 loop reads CASSLLGQGSEAFF. Written as DNA, the CDR3 is TGTGCCAGCAGTTTGTTAGGACAGGGTTCTGAAGCTTTCTTT. This chain connects TRBV6-5 to TRBJ1-1; TRBD1 matches at 8 bases. Germline V CDR1 and CDR2: MNHEY, SVGAGI. J gave up 6 bases and V 4 bases, and 7 bases lay outside the gene matches. The CDR3 loop spans 14 amino acids.